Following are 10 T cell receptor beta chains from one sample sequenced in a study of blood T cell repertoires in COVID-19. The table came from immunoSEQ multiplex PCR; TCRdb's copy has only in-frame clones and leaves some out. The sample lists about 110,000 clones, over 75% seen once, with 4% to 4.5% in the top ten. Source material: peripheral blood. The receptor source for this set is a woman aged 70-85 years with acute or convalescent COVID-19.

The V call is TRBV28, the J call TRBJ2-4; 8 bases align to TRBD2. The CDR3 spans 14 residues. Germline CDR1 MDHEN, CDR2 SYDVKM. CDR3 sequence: CAPRGGAAKNIQYF. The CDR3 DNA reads TGTGCGCCCCGGGGGGGGGCGGCCAAAAACATTCAGTACTTC.

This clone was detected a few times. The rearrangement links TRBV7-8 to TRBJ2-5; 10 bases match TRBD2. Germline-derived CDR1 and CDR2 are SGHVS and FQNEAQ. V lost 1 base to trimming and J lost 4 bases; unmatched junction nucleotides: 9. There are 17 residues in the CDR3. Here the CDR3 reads CASSLGGPSGGRETQYF. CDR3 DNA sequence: TGTGCCAGCAGCTTAGGTGGGCCTAGCGGGGGCCGAGAGACCCAGTACTTC.

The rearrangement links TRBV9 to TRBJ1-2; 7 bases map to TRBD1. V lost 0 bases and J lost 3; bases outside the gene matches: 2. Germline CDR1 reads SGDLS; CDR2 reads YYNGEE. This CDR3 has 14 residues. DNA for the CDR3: TGTGCCAGCAGCGTAGAAGGGGGCTACTATGGCTACACCTTC. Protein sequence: CASSVEGGYYGYTF.

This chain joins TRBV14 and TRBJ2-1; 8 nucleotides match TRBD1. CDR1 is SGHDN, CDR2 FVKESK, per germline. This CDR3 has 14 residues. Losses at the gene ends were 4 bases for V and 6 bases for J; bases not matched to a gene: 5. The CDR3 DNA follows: TGTGCCAGCAGCCCGGGACAGGTTAGCAATGAGCAGTTCTTC. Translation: CASSPGQVSNEQFF.

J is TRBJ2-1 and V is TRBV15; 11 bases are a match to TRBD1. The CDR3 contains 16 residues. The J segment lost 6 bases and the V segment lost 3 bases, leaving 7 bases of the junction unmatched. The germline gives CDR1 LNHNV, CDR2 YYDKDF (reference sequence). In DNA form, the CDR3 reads TGTGCCACCAGCAGTGGAGGACAGGGGGCTCGCAATGAGCAGTTCTTC. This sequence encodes CATSSGGQGARNEQFF.

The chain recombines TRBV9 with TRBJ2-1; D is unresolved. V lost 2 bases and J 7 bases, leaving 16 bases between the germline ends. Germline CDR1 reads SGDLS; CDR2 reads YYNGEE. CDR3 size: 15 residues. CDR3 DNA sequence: TGTGCCAGCAGCGTGAGGCAACTCCCTGGGAATGAGCAGTTCTTC. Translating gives CASSVRQLPGNEQFF. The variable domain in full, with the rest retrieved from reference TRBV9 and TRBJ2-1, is DSGVTQTPKHLITATGQRVTLRCSPRSGDLSVYWYQQSLDQGLQFLIQYYNGEERAKGNILERFSAQQFPDLHSELNLSSLELGDSALYFCASSVRQLPGNEQFFGPGTRLTVL.

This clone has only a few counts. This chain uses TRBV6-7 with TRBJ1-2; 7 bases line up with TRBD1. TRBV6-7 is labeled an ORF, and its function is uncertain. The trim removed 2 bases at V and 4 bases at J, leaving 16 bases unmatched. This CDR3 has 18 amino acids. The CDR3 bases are TGTGCCAGCAGTTACCGGTGCGGTGGAGGGGGCGCCGGCTATGGCTACACCTTC. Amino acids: CASSYRCGGGGAGYGYTF.

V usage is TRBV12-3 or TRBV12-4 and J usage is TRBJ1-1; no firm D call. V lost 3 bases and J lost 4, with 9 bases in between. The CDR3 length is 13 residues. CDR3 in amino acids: CASSLTSGTEAFF. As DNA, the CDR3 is TGTGCCAGCAGTTTGACAAGTGGCACTGAAGCTTTCTTT.

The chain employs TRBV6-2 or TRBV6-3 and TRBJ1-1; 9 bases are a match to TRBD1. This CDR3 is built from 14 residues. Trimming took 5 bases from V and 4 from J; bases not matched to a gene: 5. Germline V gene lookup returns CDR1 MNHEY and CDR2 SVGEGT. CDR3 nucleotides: TGTGCCAGCAGTACCTGGACAGGGGTCACTGAAGCTTTCTTT. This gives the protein CASSTWTGVTEAFF.

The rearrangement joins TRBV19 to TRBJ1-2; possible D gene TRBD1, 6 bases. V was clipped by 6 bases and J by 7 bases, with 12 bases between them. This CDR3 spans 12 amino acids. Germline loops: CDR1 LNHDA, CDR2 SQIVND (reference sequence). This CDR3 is CASSRQVFGYTF. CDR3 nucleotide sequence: TGTGCCAGTAGCCGACAGGTCTTTGGCTACACCTTC.